What follows are 21 T cell receptor beta chains derived from one specimen sequenced in a study of blood T cell repertoires in COVID-19. Using immunoSEQ multiplex PCR, the repertoire was profiled, and TCRdb retains in-frame clones only, with some absent. This table has 150,000 to 200,000 clones, 82% appearing once. Specimen: peripheral blood. These receptors all come from a woman in her seventies with acute or convalescent COVID-19.

This clone was counted between two and nine times. The chain combines TRBV5-1 with TRBJ2-7, with 7 positions matching TRBD2. Germline V CDR1 and CDR2: SGHRS, YFSETQ. The CDR3 totals 15 residues. The V gene end was trimmed by 4 bases and the J gene end by 6 bases; junction bases not matched to a gene: 13. Here the CDR3 reads CASSPTASGTAEQYF. The CDR3 DNA is TGCGCCAGCAGCCCCACCGCCAGCGGGACTGCCGAGCAGTACTTC.

This clone was seen only once. This chain joins TRBV2 and TRBJ2-7; TRBD2 might be the D (5 bases). The V gene lost 4 bases and the J gene lost 5 bases, with 9 bases spanning the gap. Germline values: CDR1 SNHLY, CDR2 FYNNEI. The CDR3 runs 12 residues. CDR3 DNA: TGTGCCAGCAGTGGCGGGTTCCACGAGCAGTACTTC. Amino acids: CASSGGFHEQYF.

V is TRBV30 and J is TRBJ1-1, with no clear D. The CDR3 totals 13 residues. In germline, CDR1 is GTSNPN, CDR2 SVGIG (reference sequence). Trimming removed 4 bases at V and 6 bases at J, with 15 bases between. CDR3 DNA sequence: TGTGCCTGGACTTTAATCCTGGCAGCTGAAGCTTTCTTT. This gives the protein CAWTLILAAEAFF.

The chain joins TRBV27 to TRBJ1-2; TRBD1 aligns across 7 bases. CDR3 size: 15 residues. From germline, CDR1 is MNHEY and CDR2 SMNVEV (reference sequence). Trimming took 0 bases from V and 5 from J; bases not matched to a gene: 6. CDR3 protein: CASSLSRDSSYGYTF. CDR3 nucleotides: TGTGCCAGCAGTTTATCGAGGGACAGCTCGTATGGCTACACCTTC.

The chain employs TRBV28 and TRBJ2-7; TRBD2 is a possible D gene (5 bases). Germline V lookup: CDR1 MDHEN, CDR2 SYDVKM. The CDR3 runs 14 residues. V was clipped by 6 bases and J by 3 bases, with 15 bases between them. The CDR3 protein is CASSPLPAGYEQYF. In DNA, the CDR3 is TGTGCCAGCAGCCCCCTCCCGGCGGGCTACGAGCAGTACTTC. The whole variable domain, filled in from reference TRBV28 and TRBJ2-7, reads DVKVTQSSRYLVKRTGEKVFLECVQDMDHENMFWYRQDPGLGLRLIYFSYDVKMKEKGDIPEGYSVSREKKERFSLILESASTNQTSMYLCASSPLPAGYEQYFGPGTRLTVT.

The genes are TRBV19 and TRBJ2-7; TRBD1 might be the D (6 bases). This CDR3 comprises 11 residues. V lost 9 bases to trimming and J lost 2 bases, with 8 bases between them. Per germline, CDR1 LNHDA and CDR2 SQIVND (reference sequence). The CDR3 is CASGTTYEQYF. The CDR3 DNA reads as TGTGCCAGCGGGACAACCTACGAGCAGTACTTC.

The V and J genes are TRBV6-5 and TRBJ1-5; D possibly corresponds to TRBD1 (6 bases). Between the trimmed V and J ends, which lost 7 bases and 6 bases, there was a span of 13 bases. The CDR3 is 13 residues long. The V gene's germline CDR1 is MNHEY and CDR2 SVGAGI. The CDR3 DNA is TGTGCCAGCATGAGGGGGGGCGGTCAGCCCCAGCATTTT. Its translation is CASMRGGGQPQHF.

This chain uses TRBV30 with TRBJ1-6, with 8 bases aligning to TRBD1. Germline V gene data show CDR1 as GTSNPN and CDR2 as SVGIG (reference sequence). The CDR3 length is 17 residues. The junction had 16 bases not matched to a gene; V was cut back by 2 bases and J by 10 bases. The DNA of the CDR3 is TGTGCCTGGAGTAGTGAACAGGGGGTGGCGTTGGGGTCACCCCTCCACTTT. Encoded protein: CAWSSEQGVALGSPLHF.

This chain joins TRBV2 and TRBJ2-3, with TRBD2 identical over 11 bases. In germline, CDR1 is SNHLY, CDR2 FYNNEI. This CDR3 has 14 amino acids. V lost 9 bases, J lost 3 bases, and 5 bases stayed unmatched. The CDR3 DNA reads as TGTGCCAGGGGGGCTAGCGGGAGGACAGATACGCAGTATTTT. Protein: CARGASGRTDTQYF.

The chain has TRBV30 and TRBJ2-2; tentative D call: TRBD2 (6 bases). Germline V lookup: CDR1 GTSNPN, CDR2 SVGIG (reference sequence). CDR3 size: 16 residues. Trimming left V 7 bases short and J 5 bases short, with 23 bases between. This CDR3 is CALSSPGRRGTGELFF. The DNA of the CDR3 is TGTGCCTTATCAAGCCCAGGGAGACGGGGGACCGGGGAGCTGTTTTTT.

This chain connects TRBV29-1 to TRBJ2-4; 8 bases are a match to TRBD2. V gave up 7 bases and J gave up 6 bases; unmatched junction bases: 8. The CDR3 extends over 13 amino acids. Germline values: CDR1 SQVTM, CDR2 ANQGSEA. CDR3 nucleotides: TGCAGCGGAGTCGGGGGGGCGGGAAACATTCAGTACTTC. It is translated as CSGVGGAGNIQYF.

This clone has more than one count but fewer than ten. The rearrangement links TRBV9 to TRBJ2-3; TRBD2 aligns across 10 bases. V trimming: 3 bases; J trimming: 4 bases; junction bases outside the gene matches: 2. Germline lookup yields CDR1 SGDLS and CDR2 YYNGEE. CDR3 length equals 14 residues. CDR3 sequence: CASSASGSADTQYF. The CDR3 nucleotides read TGTGCCAGCAGCGCTAGCGGGAGCGCAGATACGCAGTATTTT.

The genes are TRBV19 and TRBJ1-5; TRBD1 might be the D (6 bases). The ends were cut back, 5 bases at V and 9 bases at J, with 14 bases in the middle. Germline CDR1 is LNHDA and CDR2 is SQIVND (reference sequence). The CDR3 loop spans 13 amino acids. The CDR3 spells CASSLRTVGPQHF. In DNA, the CDR3 is TGTGCCAGTAGTCTACGGACAGTAGGGCCCCAGCATTTT.

The J gene is TRBJ2-1, the V gene TRBV29-1; tentatively, D is TRBD2 (5 bases). V was shortened by 7 bases and J by 7 bases, with 17 bases between the two germline ends. The V gene's germline CDR1 is SQVTM and CDR2 ANQGSEA. This CDR3 is 13 amino acids long. The CDR3 spells CSGAERATNEQFF. CDR3 DNA sequence: TGCAGCGGAGCGGAGAGGGCCACAAATGAGCAGTTCTTC.

As DNA, the CDR3 is TGTGCCAGCAGCTTATCGGGGCGGGAGGCGGCGGACGGAGATACGCAGTATTTT. Translating it yields CASSLSGREAADGDTQYF. This chain uses TRBV7-2 with TRBJ2-3; 8 nucleotides align to TRBD2. CDR1 and CDR2 from the germline V gene are SGHTA and FQGNSA. Losses at the gene ends were 2 bases for V and 5 bases for J; bases not matched to a gene: 15. This CDR3 contains 18 residues.

The gene calls are TRBV7-8 and TRBJ1-2; TRBD1 aligns across 9 bases. Germline CDR1 reads SGHVS; CDR2 reads FQNEAQ. Germline trimming cut 1 base from V and 8 bases from J; bases unmatched to any gene: 5. CDR3 length equals 14 residues. The CDR3: CASSLGQDRGGYTF. CDR3 nucleotide sequence: TGTGCCAGCAGCTTAGGTCAGGACAGGGGAGGCTACACCTTC.

The chain joins TRBV9 to TRBJ1-4, with no clear D. This CDR3 spans 12 amino acids. Per the germline V gene, CDR1 is SGDLS and CDR2 is YYNGEE. The V end lost 4 bases, the J end lost 6 bases, and 7 bases lay between the germline ends. In nucleotides, the CDR3 is TGTGCCAGCAGCTCCCCGGATGAAAAACTGTTTTTT. It is translated as CASSSPDEKLFF.

The V call is TRBV5-4, the J call TRBJ2-1, with D possibly TRBD2 on 5 matching bases. V shed 3 bases and J shed 3 bases, with 10 bases lying between them. The germline gives CDR1 SGHNT, CDR2 YYREEE (reference sequence). This CDR3 is built from 14 residues. CDR3 DNA sequence: TGTGCCAGCAGCTCCCCCGGGGTCTACAATGAGCAGTTCTTC. Translated: CASSSPGVYNEQFF.

The chain joins TRBV28 to TRBJ1-5; possible D gene TRBD1, 5 bases. Deletions cut 5 bases from V and 2 bases from J, with 16 bases between. Germline loops: CDR1 MDHEN, CDR2 SYDVKM. The CDR3 has 16 residues. Here the CDR3 reads CASSRTGGSGNQPQHF. The CDR3 coding sequence is TGTGCCAGCAGTCGCACGGGGGGATCCGGCAATCAGCCCCAGCATTTT.

The gene calls are TRBV4-3 and TRBJ2-3; D is uncertain. The V gene lost 2 bases and the J gene lost 4 bases, with 13 bases spanning the gap. The germline V gene has CDR1 LGHNA and CDR2 YSLEER. There are 15 residues in the CDR3. CDR3 protein: CASSQSHGVPDTQYF. CDR3 nucleotide sequence: TGCGCCAGCAGCCAATCTCACGGAGTTCCAGATACGCAGTATTTT.

The V gene is TRBV28, the J gene TRBJ1-4; no definite D call. This CDR3 is 13 amino acids long. The germline gives CDR1 MDHEN, CDR2 SYDVKM. The V end lost 9 bases, the J end lost 0 bases, and 8 bases lay between the germline ends. CDR3 sequence reads: CASTFATNEKLFF. The CDR3 region has the DNA TGTGCCAGTACTTTTGCAACTAATGAAAAACTGTTTTTT.